This TCR beta chain was retrieved from a study of regulatory T cells in long-lasting Graves disease. A note on this clonotype: Given a much more abundant clone one base away, this may be a read error.

Investigators prepared the TCR beta libraries by applying iRepertoire HTBI primers and Arm-PCR of CDR3 regions. In TCRdb, the multiplex PCR reads were re-called with MiXCR into one record per CDR3 protein. Of 250,000 to 300,000 distinct CDR3 sequences in the sample, approximately 20% were seen once. Time point: newly diagnosed GD, antithyroid drugs for less than 3 months. The TCR library was made from RNA that had been extracted from PBMCs in TRIzol. This CDR3 has 16 residues. Looked up from germline, CDR1 is DFQATT and CDR2 is SNEGSKA (reference sequence). The ends were cut back, 0 bases at V and 7 bases at J, with 22 bases in the middle. These same records also appear under a second study, on T cells in Graves' hyperthyroidism and ophthalmopathy. Per that paper: Carried out on the TCR CDR3, a first-round RT-PCR used the HTBI primer set. Most expanded thyroid clonotypes above 0.001 recurred in blood.

This TCR was sampled from a woman aged 25 to 39 with Graves disease. This chain uses TRBV20-1 with TRBJ2-7; D tentatively fits TRBD1 or TRBD2 (5 bases each). Here the sequenced sample was peripheral blood mononuclear cells (PBMCs), taken at new diagnosis, from a patient treated with antithyroid drugs. The CDR3 DNA is TGCAGTGCTAGAGATCTGGGCAGGGAGTCGGTAAATGAGCAGTACTTC. Its translation: CSARDLGRESVNEQYF.